The sequence of this T cell receptor (beta chain) was determined in a study of T-cell memory formation after mild COVID-19. Background on the study: Largely donor-specific sequence clusters came from a couple of donors. Study results and limitations: Unconfirmed was the SARS-CoV-2 specificity of second-wave clones that peaked on day 37.

From the 5' RACE reads, TCRdb called clonotypes with MiXCR, one entry per CDR3 protein. The table records around 400,000 distinct CDR3 sequences, roughly 24% of them present only once. Remarks on this clonotype: Its target is unknown.

Germline loops: CDR1 MNHEY, CDR2 SVGAGI. J lost 2 bases, V lost 5 bases, and 15 bases had no gene match. The CDR3 loop spans 17 amino acids. This chain uses TRBV6-5 with TRBJ2-7; 7 bases line up with TRBD2. The sequence was collected from an adult woman who had mild COVID-19 (a few samples of this study predate the infection). Cell type and time point are not known. Sequencing was carried out using PBMCs or a T cell subset sorted from them (not recorded which). CDR3 loop: CASSPRLLGGGPYEQYF. For the CDR3, the DNA is TGTGCCAGCAGTCCTCGCTTATTGGGCGGGGGTCCCTACGAGCAGTACTTC.